Below are 12 T cell receptor beta chains sequenced from a single sample in a study of blood T cell repertoires in COVID-19. Sequencing used immunoSEQ multiplex PCR; TCRdb keeps in-frame clones, though not all of them. There are 150,000 or so clones in the sample; 80% to 90% occur only once, and roughly 14% lies in the top ten. Sequences were obtained from peripheral blood. The origin of the receptors is a woman in her 40s with acute or convalescent COVID-19.

The rearrangement joins TRBV12-3 or TRBV12-4 to TRBJ1-1, with D hard to call. The CDR3 extends over 12 amino acids. The germline V and J ends were trimmed by 2 bases and 9 bases, with 10 bases remaining between them. DNA of the CDR3: TGTGCCAGCAGTTTAAAGAGCGGAAAAGCTTTCTTT. Its translation: CASSLKSGKAFF.

The rearrangement uses TRBV11-2 and TRBJ2-1; D not certain. Trimming took 5 bases from V and 5 from J, leaving 10 bases between them. Germline assignment: CDR1 SGHAT and CDR2 FQNNGV. The CDR3 runs to 13 residues. As DNA, the CDR3 is TGTGCCAGCAGCCCCATTCGGGACAATGAGCAGTTCTTC. As protein: CASSPIRDNEQFF. The variable domain in full, completed from reference TRBV11-2 and TRBJ2-1, reads EAGVAQSPRYKIIEKRQSVAFWCNPISGHATLYWYQQILGQGPKLLIQFQNNGVVDDSQLPKDRFSAERLKGVDSTLKIQPAKLEDSAVYLCASSPIRDNEQFFGPGTRLTVL.

The rearrangement joins TRBV2 to TRBJ2-7; 8 nucleotides agree with TRBD2. Germline CDR1 reads SNHLY; CDR2 reads FYNNEI. V lost 4 bases, J lost 5 bases, and 4 bases stayed unmatched. CDR3 size: 13 residues. CDR3 loop: CASSVGTRNEQYF. DNA for the CDR3: TGTGCCAGCAGTGTCGGGACTAGAAACGAGCAGTACTTC. The whole variable domain, filled in from reference TRBV2 and TRBJ2-7, reads EPEVTQTPSHQVTQMGQEVILRCVPISNHLYFYWYRQILGQKVEFLVSFYNNEISEKSEIFDDQFSVERPDGSNFTLKIRSTKLEDSAMYFCASSVGTRNEQYFGPGTRLTVT.

The chain carries TRBV6-1 and TRBJ1-6; the match to TRBD1 covers 9 bases. V lost 3 bases to trimming and J lost 10 bases; unmatched junction nucleotides: 4. Germline V gene sequence: CDR1 MNHNS, CDR2 SASEGT. The CDR3 length is 14 residues. CDR3 region: CASSEDRGGSPLHF. The DNA for the CDR3 is TGTGCCAGCAGTGAGGACAGGGGCGGATCACCCCTCCACTTT.

This clone was observed a few times. This chain joins TRBV28 and TRBJ2-1; 12 bases align to TRBD2. Per germline, CDR1 MDHEN and CDR2 SYDVKM. Trimming removed 5 bases from V and 7 bases from J; junction bases left unmatched: 15. The CDR3 is 18 residues long. Here the CDR3 reads CASSPLVTSGGPLNEQFF. CDR3 in DNA: TGTGCCAGCAGTCCACTGGTCACTAGCGGGGGGCCATTGAATGAGCAGTTCTTC.

The CDR3 protein is CASSPLAGGPGETQYF. CDR3 DNA: TGTGCCAGTAGTCCGCTAGCGGGAGGGCCGGGTGAGACCCAGTACTTC. This chain uses TRBV19 with TRBJ2-5, with TRBD2 matching 12 bases. J gave up 5 bases and V 5 bases, and 9 bases lay outside the gene matches. Germline loops: CDR1 LNHDA, CDR2 SQIVND (reference sequence). This CDR3 region has 16 residues.

This clone showed up just once. This rearrangement joins TRBV28 to TRBJ1-5; D not certain. The CDR3 runs 17 residues. Per germline, CDR1 MDHEN and CDR2 SYDVKM. V lost 5 bases and J 3 bases, leaving 20 bases between the germline ends. The CDR3 nucleotides are TGTGCCAGCAGTCCAAGGAGTTTTCGGGGTCCCAATCAGCCCCAGCATTTT. This sequence encodes CASSPRSFRGPNQPQHF.

The chain joins TRBV4-1 to TRBJ2-1; D may be TRBD2 (6 bases). The V and J ends lost 5 bases and 2 bases respectively, with 13 bases between them. In germline, CDR1 is MGHRA, CDR2 YSYEKL. The CDR3 runs 15 residues. The CDR3 DNA sequence: TGCGCCAGCAGCGCACGGGAGTCCCCCTACAATGAGCAGTTCTTC. This sequence encodes CASSARESPYNEQFF.

In its sample, this clone was seen once. The genes are TRBV27 and TRBJ1-5; 9 bases map to TRBD1. With 6 bases clipped from V and 0 bases from J, the junction kept 9 bases outside the gene matches. The CDR3 runs 17 residues. Germline loops: CDR1 MNHEY, CDR2 SMNVEV (reference sequence). CDR3 in amino acids: CASRSGTGTYSNQPQHF. The CDR3 DNA reads TGTGCCAGCAGATCCGGGACAGGGACTTATAGCAATCAGCCCCAGCATTTT.

The V call is TRBV2, the J call TRBJ2-1, with TRBD2 matching 7 bases. The V and J ends lost 6 bases and 2 bases, in that order; junction bases with no gene match: 7. This CDR3 contains 15 residues. The germline V gene encodes CDR1 SNHLY and CDR2 FYNNEI. The CDR3 nucleotides are TGTGCCAGCAGGGCTCTAGCGGCAACCTACAATGAGCAGTTCTTC. It encodes CASRALAATYNEQFF.

The chain combines TRBV11-3 with TRBJ2-5, with 7 bases matching TRBD1. J lost 1 base, V lost 4 bases, and 6 bases had no gene match. Germline V lookup: CDR1 SGHNT, CDR2 YENEEA. There are 15 residues in the CDR3. As DNA, the CDR3 is TGTGCCAGCAGCTCGGGACAGATCTTCCAAGAGACCCAGTACTTC. Protein sequence: CASSSGQIFQETQYF.

The rearrangement links TRBV7-3 to TRBJ2-3; 8 bases are shared with TRBD2. This CDR3 spans 15 amino acids. Trimming at V came to 5 bases and at J to 5 bases, leaving 9 bases not matched to a gene. Germline lookup yields CDR1 SGHTA and CDR2 FQGTGA. The CDR3 nucleotides are TGTGCCAGCAGCCCTATAGCGGGGCCTTTAGATACGCAGTATTTT. This translates into CASSPIAGPLDTQYF.